The sequence of this T cell receptor beta chain was determined in a study of T cell responses to AZD1222 COVID-19 vaccine. Study-level background: Second doses that came at about 4 or about 12 weeks were put together.

Note on this clone: Its target is unknown.

This CDR3 contains 13 residues. Germline loops: CDR1 SGHKS, CDR2 YYEKEE (reference sequence). V lost 4 bases, J lost 2 bases, and 9 bases lay in between. The table came from immunoSEQ multiplex PCR; TCRdb's copy has only in-frame clones and leaves some out. The sample lists some 89,000 clones; 90% were seen once. Study-level results: Spike-specific TCR breadth rose after two AZD1222 doses, and depth rose as well.

The chain has TRBV5-5 and TRBJ1-2; D unclear. Sequences were derived from peripheral blood, sampled on day 0 of AZD1222 vaccination. This clonotype was obtained from an adult in good health. DNA for the CDR3: TGTGCCAGCAGCAAGGAGAGGAACTATGGCTACACCTTC. Translated: CASSKERNYGYTF.